The present entry profiles one T cell receptor beta chain with its context. The specificity of this receptor is unknown. Per-nucleotide qualities are absent, and no much larger clonotype sits a single base away. The data were taken from a study of blood T cell repertoires in COVID-19 (dated by TCRdb to the early 2020s). Context from the whole study: Samples covering the acute and convalescent phases of COVID-19 were provided by collaborators in the United States, Italy and Spain. The material from the prospective study consisted of cDNA or gDNA derived from T cells, B-cell-depleted T cells, or PBMCs. Deeply sampled blood TCRbeta repertoires from subjects exposed to, actively infected with, or recovered from COVID-19 were included in the dataset. The repertoires were released in a freely available public database intended as a resource for research on the immune response to SARS-CoV-2. The samples were drawn from the first 160 participants of the ongoing ImmuneRACE study and from 1,254 subjects provided by 6 global collaborators. The sample metadata nearly always contained a de-identified subject ID, COVID-19 status, age in years and sex. HLA class I and class II types, where available, came from metadata supplied by the sample provider rather than from assay-based typing. What the research found in general, with its limitations: How much clinical and demographic metadata was included differed by source and by participant, and the metadata was provided uncurated.

The CDR3 holds 16 amino acids from the cysteine to the phenylalanine. CDR3 DNA only is kept here, 48 bases in frame from base 1. The immunoSEQ Assay, a bias-controlled multiplex PCR, was used to amplify TCRbeta CDR3 regions from genomic DNA. The authors processed their data as follows. The number of nucleated cells in each sample was estimated from the amplification of reference gene primers within the assay. To quantify the absolute abundance of each unique TCRbeta CDR3 rearrangement, sequence reads were collapsed and filtered. For each sample, productive Simpson clonality was calculated as the square root of Simpson's diversity index over productive rearrangements. Sourced from immuneACCESS, this table was stored by TCRdb with only in-frame sequences that have V and J called. A share of the clones is absent; for the studies checked, an unresolved V gene accounts for under half, and the remainder has no known explanation. The DNA gave D and trimming, while V, J and clone size come from that table. The sample table records about 36,000 clones; around 80% of these occur just once. 33% of the sample is held by the ten biggest clonotypes.

Collaborating institutions collected whole blood in K2EDTA tubes following their own protocols. For TCRbeta analysis, collaborator samples were shipped as frozen whole blood, as isolated PBMCs, or as DNA extracted from either sample type. Sequenced input: peripheral blood. This TCR was recovered from a man aged 55 to 69 with acute or convalescent COVID-19. In this chain, TRBV1 is recombined with TRBJ2-7; the table's D gene call, TRBD2, was not cross checked with the DNA. TRBV1 is recorded as a pseudogene. The CDR3 protein is CTSSQDLPGELYEQYF. In nucleotides, the sequence is TGCACCAGCAGCCAAGATCTTCCGGGGGAGTTGTACGAGCAGTACTTC.